This TCR beta chain was sequenced in a study of cytomegalovirus exposure and HLA in healthy donors. Researchers ran the PCR with 60 Vbeta and 13 Jbeta primers. TCRdb's copy holds only in-frame clones and misses some; the assay was immunoSEQ multiplex PCR. The top ten hold around 5.3% of the sample, which has approximately 100,000 clones, about four fifths seen once. Trimming left V 6 bases short and J 2 bases short, with 10 bases between. Germline CDR1 is SGHTA and CDR2 is FQGNSA. CDR3 length: 13 amino acids. The chain links TRBV7-2 to TRBJ1-2; D unresolved. The sequence was obtained from a woman aged 40 to 55 in good health and CMV-seronegative. The sample consisted of PBMCs. Written as DNA, the CDR3 is TGTGCCAGCAGAGAGGGCGTCAACTATGGCTACACCTTC. Translating gives CASREGVNYGYTF.